This T cell receptor (beta chain) is from a study of blood T cell repertoires in COVID-19. Turning to the study itself: Some COVID-19 samples were acute and others convalescent; all came from the United States, Italy and Spain. Sample material is recorded as cDNA or gDNA derived from T cells, B-cell-depleted T cells, or PBMCs.

This CDR3 comprises 15 residues. CDR1 SNHLY and CDR2 FYNNEI come from the germline V gene. V lost 8 bases, J lost 6 bases, and 15 bases stayed unmatched. The repertoire was sequenced with immunoSEQ multiplex PCR; TCRdb's copy has only in-frame clones and lacks some. Counted here are about 150,000 clones, about 87% occurring once; the ten biggest clones make up under 9%. The chain recombines TRBV2 with TRBJ1-2; 7 nucleotides line up with TRBD1. This clonotype originated in a woman in her 50s with active or convalescent COVID-19. The sample consisted of peripheral blood. For the CDR3, the DNA is TGTGCCAGCCATGAAGAGACAGGGAGAAGAAATGGCTACACCTTC. It translates to CASHEETGRRNGYTF.